Presented here are 27 T cell receptor beta chains from one specimen sequenced in a study of tumor T cells in aggressive B-cell lymphoma. The data were produced by immunoSEQ multiplex PCR, yet TCRdb's version contains in-frame clones alone and is incomplete. The sample holds roughly 3,000 clones, 70% to 90% seen once. Sequencing input: tumor tissue. These receptors were obtained from an adult with diffuse large B cell lymphoma.

The chain recombines TRBV27 with TRBJ2-1, with 9 positions matching TRBD1. V gave up 6 bases and J gave up 9 bases; unmatched junction bases: 12. Germline CDR1 and CDR2: MNHEY and SMNVEV (reference sequence). This CDR3 region has 15 residues. The CDR3 DNA reads TGTGCCAGCAGGCAACCGGGACAGGGAGGACGTGAGCAGTTCTTC. Amino acid sequence: CASRQPGQGGREQFF.

This clone was detected once. Here the CDR3 reads CASSALTGGPDTQYF. The CDR3 nucleotides are TGTGCCAGCAGTGCACTAACGGGGGGGCCCGATACGCAGTATTTT. The V call is TRBV6-4, the J call TRBJ2-3, with TRBD2 identical over 8 bases. V gave up 4 bases and J gave up 6 bases; unmatched junction bases: 9. Germline V gene data show CDR1 as MRHNA and CDR2 as SNTAGT. This CDR3 is built from 15 residues.

This clone was seen once. J is TRBJ1-1 and V is TRBV7-6; D is unclear. V was clipped by 4 bases and J by 0 bases, with 9 bases between them. This CDR3 comprises 14 residues. The germline gives CDR1 SGHVS, CDR2 FNYEAQ. In nucleotides, the CDR3 is TGTGCCAGCAGCTCCCGGTTCATGAACACTGAAGCTTTCTTT. Its protein is CASSSRFMNTEAFF.

The chain employs TRBV7-9 and TRBJ1-2; the D is unclear. The CDR3 is 14 residues long. The ends were cut back, 5 bases at V and 5 bases at J, with 15 bases in the middle. Germline CDR1 and CDR2: SEHNR and FQNEAQ (reference sequence). The CDR3 DNA follows: TGTGCCAGCAGCAAACGGGATACAGCGTATGGCTACACCTTC. Translation: CASSKRDTAYGYTF.

The chain couples TRBV6-1 to TRBJ2-5; maybe TRBD2 (6 bases). The germline V gene has CDR1 MNHNS and CDR2 SASEGT. V lost 5 bases and J lost 1, with 8 bases in between. The CDR3 loop spans 13 amino acids. In nucleotides, the CDR3 is TGTGCCAGCAGTAGACTAGTCCAAGAGACCCAGTACTTC. Its protein product is CASSRLVQETQYF.

V and J are TRBV7-8 and TRBJ2-3; D gene ambiguous. CDR3 length: 12 amino acids. Per germline, CDR1 SGHVS and CDR2 FQNEAQ. V shed 3 bases and J shed 3 bases, with 4 bases lying between them. The DNA of the CDR3 is TGTGCCAGCAGCTTCGGTACAGATACGCAGTATTTT. This sequence encodes CASSFGTDTQYF.

This clone was recorded once. The chain employs TRBV5-6 and TRBJ2-1, with 7 bases matching TRBD1. The CDR3 contains 14 residues. Germline V lookup: CDR1 SGHDT, CDR2 YYEEEE. The V and J ends lost 4 bases and 1 base, in that order; junction bases with no gene match: 2. The CDR3 loop is CASSPGQSYNEQFF. The CDR3 DNA sequence: TGTGCCAGCAGCCCGGGACAGTCCTACAATGAGCAGTTCTTC. The full variable domain, completed using reference TRBV5-6 and TRBJ2-1, is DAGVTQSPTHLIKTRGQQVTLRCSPKSGHDTVSWYQQALGQGPQFIFQYYEEEERQRGNFPDRFSGHQFPNYSSELNVNALLLGDSALYLCASSPGQSYNEQFFGPGTRLTVL.

The V gene is TRBV19, the J gene TRBJ2-7; D is possibly TRBD2 (7 bases). Germline values: CDR1 LNHDA, CDR2 SQIVND (reference sequence). The CDR3 totals 15 residues. Trimming stripped 2 bases from V and 2 bases from J, with 13 bases between. In nucleotides, the CDR3 is TGTGCCAGTAGTATAACCCAGGGGACTACCTACGAGCAGTACTTC. Translation: CASSITQGTTYEQYF.

The chain has TRBV20-1 and TRBJ1-3; possibly TRBD1 for D (5 bases). CDR3 length: 11 residues. V was shortened by 2 bases and J by 8 bases, with 7 bases between the two germline ends. Germline V gene lookup returns CDR1 DFQATT and CDR2 SNEGSKA (reference sequence). The DNA for the CDR3 is TGCAGTGCTAGATGGGGGGACACCATATATTTT. Protein: CSARWGDTIYF.

The V gene is TRBV6-5, the J gene TRBJ1-2, with TRBD1 matching 7 bases. Looked up from germline, CDR1 is MNHEY and CDR2 is SVGAGI. The CDR3 totals 13 residues. The trim removed 2 bases at V and 5 bases at J, leaving 2 bases unmatched. The CDR3 sequence: CASSYSRGYGYTF. The CDR3 region has the DNA TGTGCCAGCAGTTACAGCAGGGGGTATGGCTACACCTTC.

J is TRBJ1-1 and V is TRBV7-9; tentative D call: TRBD1 (6 bases). This CDR3 is 15 amino acids long. V lost 1 base, J lost 0 bases, and 9 bases lay in between. Germline CDR1 is SEHNR and CDR2 is FQNEAQ (reference sequence). Here the CDR3 DNA reads TGTGCCAGCAGCTTAGGAGGGGGAATGAACACTGAAGCTTTCTTT. Its protein product is CASSLGGGMNTEAFF.

This chain connects TRBV6-1 to TRBJ1-1; 7 positions agree with TRBD1. Trimming removed 5 bases from V and 2 bases from J; junction bases left unmatched: 8. The germline gives CDR1 MNHNS, CDR2 SASEGT. The CDR3 is 15 residues long. The CDR3 bases are TGTGCCAGCAGTCCGATGGGGACAGCTAACACTGAAGCTTTCTTT. As protein: CASSPMGTANTEAFF.

This rearrangement joins TRBV2 to TRBJ1-2; 10 bases agree with TRBD1. CDR3 size: 14 residues. Germline loops: CDR1 SNHLY, CDR2 FYNNEI. The V gene end was trimmed by 1 base and the J gene end by 8 bases; junction bases not matched to a gene: 4. The CDR3 DNA reads TGTGCCAGCAGTGAAGAGGGACAGGGGTACGGCTACACCTTC. Translation: CASSEEGQGYGYTF.

The chain employs TRBV2 and TRBJ2-1; D gene unclear. Germline loops: CDR1 SNHLY, CDR2 FYNNEI. The CDR3 consists of 11 residues. Trimming left V 10 bases short and J 5 bases short, with 9 bases between. The CDR3, as DNA: TGTGCCAACTCCTATCACAATGAGCAGTTCTTC. It codes for CANSYHNEQFF.

The V call is TRBV10-2, the J call TRBJ2-3; D is undetermined. V was cut by 8 bases and J by 1 base, with 7 bases left in between. CDR3 size: 12 residues. CDR1 is WSHSY and CDR2 is SAAADI in the germline V gene. The CDR3 protein is CASGPRTDTQYF. Written as DNA, the CDR3 is TGCGCCAGCGGCCCCCGCACAGATACGCAGTATTTT.

The chain joins TRBV5-6 to TRBJ1-5; D is unclear. Per germline, CDR1 SGHDT and CDR2 YYEEEE. Between the trimmed V and J ends, which lost 2 bases and 5 bases, there was a span of 5 bases. The CDR3 extends over 12 amino acids. The CDR3 spells CASSFGDQPQHF. CDR3 DNA: TGTGCCAGCAGCTTCGGGGATCAGCCCCAGCATTTT. The full variable domain, with the rest looked up from reference TRBV5-6 and TRBJ1-5, is DAGVTQSPTHLIKTRGQQVTLRCSPKSGHDTVSWYQQALGQGPQFIFQYYEEEERQRGNFPDRFSGHQFPNYSSELNVNALLLGDSALYLCASSFGDQPQHFGDGTRLSIL.

The rearrangement uses TRBV19 and TRBJ1-4, with TRBD1 matching over 7 bases. Germline loops: CDR1 LNHDA, CDR2 SQIVND (reference sequence). Unmatched junction bases numbered 19, after V lost 5 bases and J lost 1 base. This CDR3 is built from 20 residues. CDR3 loop: CASSARGSRDSPETNEKLFF. CDR3 DNA: TGTGCCAGTAGTGCGCGAGGATCAAGGGACAGCCCTGAAACTAATGAAAAACTGTTTTTT.

This chain links TRBV7-8 with TRBJ1-1, with 7 bases identical to TRBD1. After removal of 5 bases from V and 6 bases from J, the junction contained 6 bases not matched to a gene. The germline V gene encodes CDR1 SGHVS and CDR2 FQNEAQ. This CDR3 has 13 amino acids. CDR3 DNA: TGTGCCAGCAGCCGAGACAGGGACCCTGAAGCTTTCTTT. This sequence encodes CASSRDRDPEAFF.

The chain combines TRBV29-1 with TRBJ1-2, with D unresolved. V was trimmed by 3 bases and J by 4 bases, leaving 12 bases between them. There are 13 residues in the CDR3. Germline CDR1 and CDR2: SQVTM and ANQGSEA. CDR3 in amino acids: CSVEVTPTYGYTF. The CDR3 bases are TGCAGCGTTGAGGTGACACCCACCTATGGCTACACCTTC.

The rearrangement joins TRBV4-1 to TRBJ1-6; 8 bases align to TRBD1. Germline trimming cut 3 bases from V and 9 bases from J; bases unmatched to any gene: 4. This CDR3 has 14 residues. Germline lookup yields CDR1 MGHRA and CDR2 YSYEKL. The CDR3 protein is CASSQDRAGSPLHF. CDR3 nucleotide sequence: TGCGCCAGCAGCCAGGACAGGGCGGGTTCACCCCTCCACTTT.

The rearrangement uses TRBV30 and TRBJ1-1; no definite D call. This CDR3 is built from 12 residues. CDR1 GTSNPN and CDR2 SVGIG come from the germline V gene (reference sequence). Deletions cut 1 base from V and 4 bases from J, with 7 bases between. CDR3 in DNA: TGTGCCTGGAGTGGTGGCCCCACTGAAGCTTTCTTT. This encodes CAWSGGPTEAFF.

The CDR3 region has the DNA TGTGCCACCAGCAGAGGACGGGGGAACAATGAAAAACTGTTTTTT. Translated: CATSRGRGNNEKLFF. The chain joins TRBV15 to TRBJ1-4; a weak D match, TRBD1 (5 bases). Germline loops: CDR1 LNHNV, CDR2 YYDKDF (reference sequence). This CDR3 contains 15 residues. Trimming stripped 1 base from V and 5 bases from J, with 11 bases between.

In this sample, this clone turned up once. J is TRBJ1-5 and V is TRBV5-1, with 12 nucleotides matching TRBD1. This CDR3 region has 14 residues. Germline values: CDR1 SGHRS, CDR2 YFSETQ. The V gene end was trimmed by 4 bases and the J gene end by 6 bases; junction bases not matched to a gene: 2. CDR3 region: CASSQGQGAQPQHF. The CDR3 DNA reads as TGCGCCAGCAGCCAGGGACAGGGGGCTCAGCCCCAGCATTTT.

The chain is built from TRBV28 and TRBJ1-1, with a tentative D call TRBD1 (6 bases). The CDR3 is 15 residues long. Germline CDR1 reads MDHEN; CDR2 reads SYDVKM. V gave up 7 bases and J gave up 5 bases, with 20 bases separating them. The CDR3 reads CASTTGGQGRTEAFF. DNA for the CDR3: TGTGCCAGCACAACCGGGGGGCAGGGACGAACTGAAGCTTTCTTT.

In this sample, this clone turned up a few times. The gene calls are TRBV7-8 and TRBJ1-6; D possibly corresponds to TRBD1 (6 bases). This CDR3 region has 16 residues. Trimming took 2 bases from V and 6 from J, leaving 14 bases between them. Germline CDR1 and CDR2: SGHVS and FQNEAQ. The CDR3 loop reads CASSLPQGRANSPLHF. The CDR3 region has the DNA TGTGCCAGCAGCTTACCACAGGGTAGGGCTAATTCACCCCTCCACTTT.

CDR3 amino acids: CSATLVYEQYF. The CDR3 bases are TGCAGTGCGACGCTAGTTTACGAGCAGTACTTC. This chain joins TRBV20-1 and TRBJ2-7; D gene uncertain. The germline V and J ends were trimmed by 6 bases and 4 bases, with 10 bases remaining between them. The CDR3 consists of 11 residues. CDR1 and CDR2 from the germline V gene are DFQATT and SNEGSKA (reference sequence).

The J gene is TRBJ2-7, the V gene TRBV15; TRBD2 matches at 8 bases. CDR3 length: 16 residues. With V trimmed by 1 base and J by 1 base, 6 bases remained unmatched. CDR1 is LNHNV, CDR2 YYDKDF, per germline (reference sequence). The DNA of the CDR3 is TGTGCCACCAGCAGAGGGAAGGAGCGGGGGTCCTACGAGCAGTACTTC. Its protein product is CATSRGKERGSYEQYF.